This is a list of T cell receptor beta chains from one sample in a study of post-analysis software for immune sequencing data. TCRdb recomputed calls from the PCR reads with MiXCR, one row per CDR3 protein. In the table there are approximately 770,000 distinct CDR3 sequences, just over 45% of which are singletons. The sequencing input was blood. The receptors were sampled from a girl aged 5-17 years with multiple sclerosis. Each CDR3 is given with its conserved first and last residue. The D gene is left open where the match is weak. Part of the rows lack a size; the others show once, few, many or a class for expanded clones.

v_call	clone_size	d_call	j_call	cdr3_nt	cdr3_aa
TRBV30	NA	TRBD2	TRBJ2-7	TGTGCCTGGATCCCCCCTAGCGGTACCTACGAGCAGTACTTC	CAWIPPSGTYEQYF
TRBV20-1	NA	TRBD1	TRBJ2-1	TGCAGTGCAGGGGACAGGGGGAATGAGCAGTTCTTC	CSAGDRGNEQFF
TRBV5-1	NA	TRBD1	TRBJ2-3	TGCGCCAGCAGCTTGGCAGGGGGCGCAGGCACAGATACGCAGTATTTT	CASSLAGGAGTDTQYF
TRBV29-1	NA	NA	TRBJ1-4	TGCAGCGTTGACACGGGATGGGGAAAACTGTTTTTT	CSVDTGWGKLFF
TRBV29-1	NA	NA	TRBJ2-1	TGCAGCGTCGTAGTGTACAATGAGCAGTTCTTC	CSVVVYNEQFF
TRBV6-5	few	NA	TRBJ2-3	TGTGCCAGCAGTCGGAGGGGGAACACAGATACGCAGTATTTT	CASSRRGNTDTQYF
TRBV12-3/TRBV12-4	NA	NA	TRBJ1-6	TGTGCCAGCAGTTTATTAGGGGATAATTCACCCCTCCACTTT	CASSLLGDNSPLHF
TRBV6-5	NA	NA	TRBJ1-2	TGTGCCAGTGCCCGAGGGACCTCCTATGGCTACACCTTC	CASARGTSYGYTF
TRBV6-4	NA	NA	TRBJ2-2	TGTGCCAGCAGTGAGTTTGCGAACACCGGGGAGCTGTTTTTT	CASSEFANTGELFF
TRBV11-3	NA	NA	TRBJ2-1	TGTGCCAGCAGCTTAGACAGGGCGGACTCTCTCTACAATGAGCAGTTCTTC	CASSLDRADSLYNEQFF
TRBV18	NA	NA	TRBJ1-2	TGTGCCAGCTCACCACCTTCGGGGACCGTAGGGGGCTACACCTTC	CASSPPSGTVGGYTF
TRBV5-5	NA	NA	TRBJ2-4	TGTGCCAGCAGTCCTCAGGGTCGGCCCATAGCCAAAAACATTCAGTACTTC	CASSPQGRPIAKNIQYF
TRBV10-3	NA	TRBD1	TRBJ2-7	TGTGCCATCAGTGCGGGACAGGGGGACGAGCAGTACTTC	CAISAGQGDEQYF
TRBV6-5	once	NA	TRBJ1-6	TGTGCCAGCAGGGACATTTCGGGATCACCCCTCCACTTT	CASRDISGSPLHF
TRBV29-1	few	NA	TRBJ1-1	TGCAGCGTTGTTCGGGACACGGCAAATGAAGCTTTCTTT	CSVVRDTANEAFF
TRBV3-1	NA	TRBD2	TRBJ2-1	TGTGCCAGCAGCCAAGTAGTACGCGGGGGGGCAGGAGGGTCCTACAATGAGCAGTTCTTC	CASSQVVRGGAGGSYNEQFF
TRBV29-1	few	TRBD1	TRBJ1-1	TGCAGCGATCCGGGACAGGAAGATGAAGCTTTCTTT	CSDPGQEDEAFF
TRBV10-3	NA	NA	TRBJ2-4	TGTGCCGGAGGCTCAGGGAATCGGGAGACCCAGTACTTT	CAGGSGNRETQYF
TRBV20-1	NA	NA	TRBJ2-7	TGCAGTGCCAACCCACAGGACTCCTACGAGCAGTACTTC	CSANPQDSYEQYF
TRBV12-3/TRBV12-4	NA	NA	TRBJ2-5	TGTGCCAGCAGTTACAGACAGGCGTCCGTGGGGACCCAGTACTTC	CASSYRQASVGTQYF
TRBV20-1	few	TRBD2	TRBJ2-1	TGCAGTGCTCCGCATGTACTAGCGGGGAACAATGAGCAGTTCTTC	CSAPHVLAGNNEQFF
TRBV9	NA	TRBD2	TRBJ2-1	TGTGCCAGCGGCCTAGCGGCCTTCAATGAGCAGTTCTTC	CASGLAAFNEQFF
TRBV7-2	few	NA	TRBJ2-7	TGTGCCAGCAGCTGCGGACTGGGCCGCTACGAGCAGTACTTC	CASSCGLGRYEQYF
TRBV7-3	NA	NA	TRBJ1-6	TGTGCCAGCAGCTCGGGACGGACTAATTCACCCCTCCACTTT	CASSSGRTNSPLHF
TRBV20-1	NA	NA	TRBJ2-5	TGCAGTGCTACCCTAGCCGGACGAAATACTGAGACCCAGTACTTC	CSATLAGRNTETQYF
TRBV5-5	NA	NA	TRBJ2-7	TGTGCCAGCAGCTTTATTGTTCGGCGGGCCTCCTACGAGCAGTACTTC	CASSFIVRRASYEQYF
TRBV29-1	NA	NA	TRBJ1-1	TGCAGCGTTTGGACTGTCGAGGGGATGAACACTGAAGCTTTCTTT	CSVWTVEGMNTEAFF
TRBV5-6	NA	TRBD2	TRBJ2-7	TGTGCCAGCAGCTCCGGGACTAGAGGCCCCTACGAGCAGTACTTC	CASSSGTRGPYEQYF
TRBV18	NA	NA	TRBJ1-2	TGTGCCAGCTCACTACGAAATACAATCCAGGGACATGGCTACACCTTC	CASSLRNTIQGHGYTF
TRBV20-1	NA	NA	TRBJ2-7	TGCAGTGCCAGAATCGGAGTTGTTGATGAGCAGTACTTC	CSARIGVVDEQYF
TRBV7-2	NA	NA	TRBJ1-4	TGTGCCAGCAGCTTAGTAGGACCCTCAACTAATGAAAAACGGTTTTTT	CASSLVGPSTNEKRFF
TRBV29-1	few	TRBD1	TRBJ1-2	TGCAGCGTTGACGGCAGGGGGGATGGCTACACCTTC	CSVDGRGDGYTF
TRBV14	few	TRBD2	TRBJ2-2	TGTGCCAGCAGCCAAGGACTAGCGGGACACGGGGAGCTGTTTTTT	CASSQGLAGHGELFF
TRBV20-1	few	TRBD2	TRBJ2-7	TGCAGTGCTAGAGATGCGGGAGTTAGTTACGAGCAGTACTTC	CSARDAGVSYEQYF
TRBV27	NA	TRBD2	TRBJ2-5	TGTGCCACTAGGACTAGCGGGAGCTCGGAGCAGTACTTC	CATRTSGSSEQYF
TRBV9	NA	NA	TRBJ2-3	TGTGCCAGCAGTGGTGAGACGGCGGCCACAGATACGCAGTATTTT	CASSGETAATDTQYF
TRBV5-1	NA	NA	TRBJ2-3	TGCGCCAGCAGCTTGATTCCAGATACGCAGTATTTT	CASSLIPDTQYF
TRBV5-1	NA	TRBD1	TRBJ2-7	TGCGCCAGCAGCTTTCAGACAGGGAACGAGCAGTACTTC	CASSFQTGNEQYF
TRBV27	NA	TRBD1	TRBJ2-5	TGTGCCACTCAAGGGGGCGGGGAGACCCAGTACTTC	CATQGGGETQYF
TRBV28	NA	TRBD2	TRBJ2-1	TGTGCCAGCAGTCCTATCCTTACTAGCGGGAGGGGCAATGAGCAGTTCTTC	CASSPILTSGRGNEQFF